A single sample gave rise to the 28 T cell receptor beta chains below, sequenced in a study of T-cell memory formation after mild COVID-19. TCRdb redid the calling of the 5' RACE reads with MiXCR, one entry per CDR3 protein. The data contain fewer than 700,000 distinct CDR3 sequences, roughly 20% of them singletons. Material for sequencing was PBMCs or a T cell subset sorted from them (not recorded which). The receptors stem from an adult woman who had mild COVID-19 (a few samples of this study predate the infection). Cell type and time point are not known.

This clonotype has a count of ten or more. CDR3 residues: CASSTRGVPIKGDWVTEAFF. DNA of the CDR3: TGCGCCAGCAGCACCAGGGGGGTCCCGATAAAGGGGGACTGGGTCACTGAAGCTTTCTTT. This sequence joins TRBV5-1 and TRBJ1-1, with 7 bases fitting TRBD1. J was trimmed by 4 bases and V by 4 bases; bases with no gene match: 25. This CDR3 has 20 amino acids. Germline lookup yields CDR1 SGHRS and CDR2 YFSETQ.

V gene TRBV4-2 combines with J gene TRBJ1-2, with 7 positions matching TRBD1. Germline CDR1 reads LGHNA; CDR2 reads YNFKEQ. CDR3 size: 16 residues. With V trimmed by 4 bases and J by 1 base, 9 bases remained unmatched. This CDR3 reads CASSPTRGTFNYGYTF. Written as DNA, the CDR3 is TGTGCCAGCAGCCCGACCAGGGGGACCTTTAACTATGGCTACACCTTC.

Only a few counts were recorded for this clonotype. The DNA of the CDR3 is TGTGCCAGCAGTGAGTGGACAGGGCAGGTCGCGTCCTACAATGAGCAGTTCTTC. Translation gives CASSEWTGQVASYNEQFF. This rearrangement joins TRBV6-1 to TRBJ2-1; 8 nucleotides match TRBD1. The germline CDR1 and CDR2 sequences are MNHNS and SASEGT. CDR3 length: 18 residues. V was clipped by 3 bases and J by 1 base; unmatched bases: 11.

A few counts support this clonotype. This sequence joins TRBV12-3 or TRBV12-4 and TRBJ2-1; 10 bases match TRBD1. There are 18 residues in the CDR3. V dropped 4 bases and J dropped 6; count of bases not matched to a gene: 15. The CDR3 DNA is TGTGCCAGCAGTTCGAATGGTAGGGACAGGGGCCCTTTCAATGAGCAGTTCTTC. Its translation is CASSSNGRDRGPFNEQFF.

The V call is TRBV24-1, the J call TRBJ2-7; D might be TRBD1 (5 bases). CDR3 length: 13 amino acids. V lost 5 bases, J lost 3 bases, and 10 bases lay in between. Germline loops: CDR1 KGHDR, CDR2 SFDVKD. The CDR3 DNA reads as TGTGCCACCAGTGGGGGAAGGGGCTACGAGCAGTACTTC. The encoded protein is CATSGGRGYEQYF.

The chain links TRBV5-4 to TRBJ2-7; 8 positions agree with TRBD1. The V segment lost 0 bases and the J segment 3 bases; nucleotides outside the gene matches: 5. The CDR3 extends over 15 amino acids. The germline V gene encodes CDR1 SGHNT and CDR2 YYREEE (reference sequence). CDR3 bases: TGTGCCAGCAGCTTGGGACAGGGGAGGAACTACGAGCAGTACTTC. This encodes CASSLGQGRNYEQYF.

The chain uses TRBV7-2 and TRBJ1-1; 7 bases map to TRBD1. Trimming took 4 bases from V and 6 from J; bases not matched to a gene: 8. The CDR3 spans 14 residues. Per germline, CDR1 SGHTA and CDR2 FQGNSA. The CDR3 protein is CASSSAPTGPEAFF. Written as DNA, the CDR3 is TGTGCCAGCAGCTCCGCCCCGACAGGGCCTGAAGCTTTCTTT.

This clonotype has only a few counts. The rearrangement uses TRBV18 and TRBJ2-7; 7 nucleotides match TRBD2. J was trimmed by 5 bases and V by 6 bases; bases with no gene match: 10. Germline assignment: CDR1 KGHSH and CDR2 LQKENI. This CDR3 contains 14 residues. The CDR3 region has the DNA TGTGCCAGCTCCTTCACTAGCGATATCGACGAGCAGTACTTC. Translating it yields CASSFTSDIDEQYF.

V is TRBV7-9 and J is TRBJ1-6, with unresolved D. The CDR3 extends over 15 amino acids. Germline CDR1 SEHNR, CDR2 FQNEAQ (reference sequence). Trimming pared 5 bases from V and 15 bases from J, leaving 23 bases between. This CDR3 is CASSPRDGPGLHLHF. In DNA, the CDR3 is TGTGCCAGCAGCCCCCGAGACGGGCCCGGGTTGCACCTCCACTTT. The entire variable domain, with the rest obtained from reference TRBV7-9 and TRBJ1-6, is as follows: DTGVSQNPRHKITKRGQNVTFRCDPISEHNRLYWYRQTLGQGPEFLTYFQNEAQLEKSRLLSDRFSAERPKGSFSTLEIQRTEQGDSAMYLCASSPRDGPGLHLHFGNGTRLTVT.

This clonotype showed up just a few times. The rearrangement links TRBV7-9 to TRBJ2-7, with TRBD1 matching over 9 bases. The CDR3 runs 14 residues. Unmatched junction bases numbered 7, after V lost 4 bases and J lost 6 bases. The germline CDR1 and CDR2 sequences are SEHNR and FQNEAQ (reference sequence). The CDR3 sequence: CASSSGQGMAEQYF. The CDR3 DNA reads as TGTGCCAGCAGCTCCGGACAGGGGATGGCCGAGCAGTACTTC. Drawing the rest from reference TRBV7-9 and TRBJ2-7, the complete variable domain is DTGVSQNPRHKITKRGQNVTFRCDPISEHNRLYWYRQTLGQGPEFLTYFQNEAQLEKSRLLSDRFSAERPKGSFSTLEIQRTEQGDSAMYLCASSSGQGMAEQYFGPGTRLTVT.

CDR3 residues: CASSSRRVSYNSPLHF. The CDR3, as DNA: TGTGCCAGCAGTTCCCGGAGGGTTTCCTATAATTCACCCCTCCACTTT. The chain combines TRBV25-1 with TRBJ1-6; D not resolved. Germline-derived CDR1 and CDR2 are MGHDK and SYGVNS. This CDR3 has 16 residues. The V gene lost 5 bases and the J gene lost 1 base, with 12 bases spanning the gap.

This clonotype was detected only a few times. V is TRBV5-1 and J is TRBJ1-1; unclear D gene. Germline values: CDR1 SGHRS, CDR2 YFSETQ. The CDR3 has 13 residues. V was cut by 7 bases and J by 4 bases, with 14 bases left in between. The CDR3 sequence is CASAKVGSTEAFF. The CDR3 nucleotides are TGCGCCAGCGCCAAGGTCGGGAGCACTGAAGCTTTCTTT.

The CDR3 protein is CASSHSGRNTEAFF. For the CDR3, the DNA is TGTGCCAGCAGCCACTCAGGGCGGAACACTGAAGCTTTCTTT. V and J are TRBV3-1 and TRBJ1-1; a possible D gene is TRBD1 (5 bases). This CDR3 has 14 residues. Trimming cost V 3 bases and J 1 base, with 9 bases left between them. CDR1 is LGHDT, CDR2 YNNKEL, per germline (reference sequence).

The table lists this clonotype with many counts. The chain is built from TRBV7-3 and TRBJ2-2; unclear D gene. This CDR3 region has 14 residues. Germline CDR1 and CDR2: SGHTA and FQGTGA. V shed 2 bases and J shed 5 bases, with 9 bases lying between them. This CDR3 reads CASSLGLGTGELFF. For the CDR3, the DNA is TGTGCCAGCAGCTTAGGTCTTGGGACCGGGGAGCTGTTTTTT. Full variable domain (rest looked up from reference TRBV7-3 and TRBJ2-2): GAGVSQTPSNKVTEKGKYVELRCDPISGHTALYWYRQSLGQGPEFLIYFQGTGAADDSGLPNDRFFAVRPEGSVSTLKIQRTERGDSAVYLCASSLGLGTGELFFGEGSRLTVL.

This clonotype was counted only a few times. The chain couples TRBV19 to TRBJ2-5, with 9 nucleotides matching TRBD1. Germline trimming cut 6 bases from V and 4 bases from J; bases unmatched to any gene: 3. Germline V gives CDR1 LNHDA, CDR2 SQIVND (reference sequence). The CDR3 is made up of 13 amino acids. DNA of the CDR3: TGTGCCAGTAGGGACAGGGGCGGAGAGACCCAGTACTTC. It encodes CASRDRGGETQYF.

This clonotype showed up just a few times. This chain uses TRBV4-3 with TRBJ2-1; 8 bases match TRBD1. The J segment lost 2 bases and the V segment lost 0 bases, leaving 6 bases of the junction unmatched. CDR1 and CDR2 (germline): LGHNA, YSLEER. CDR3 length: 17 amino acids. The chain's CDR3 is CASSQDSGGLTYNEQFF. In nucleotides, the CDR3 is TGCGCCAGCAGCCAAGATTCAGGGGGCCTCACCTACAATGAGCAGTTCTTC.

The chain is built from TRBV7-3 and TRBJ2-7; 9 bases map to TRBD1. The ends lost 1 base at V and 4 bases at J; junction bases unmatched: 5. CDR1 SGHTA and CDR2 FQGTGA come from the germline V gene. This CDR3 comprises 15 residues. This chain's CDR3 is CASSLRQGVMYEQYF. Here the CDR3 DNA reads TGTGCCAGCAGCTTAAGACAGGGGGTGATGTACGAGCAGTACTTC.

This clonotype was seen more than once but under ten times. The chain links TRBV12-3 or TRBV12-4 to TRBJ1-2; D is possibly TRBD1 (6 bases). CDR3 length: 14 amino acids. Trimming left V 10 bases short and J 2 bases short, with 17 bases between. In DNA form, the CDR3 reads TGTGCCACCCTGAAAAGGGACAAGAACTATGGCTACACCTTC. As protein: CATLKRDKNYGYTF.

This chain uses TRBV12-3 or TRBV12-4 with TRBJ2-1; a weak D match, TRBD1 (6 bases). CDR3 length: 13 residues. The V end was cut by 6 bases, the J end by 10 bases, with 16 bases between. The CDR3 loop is CASSLARDTEQFF. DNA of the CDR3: TGTGCCAGCAGCCTGGCCCGGGACACCGAGCAGTTCTTC.

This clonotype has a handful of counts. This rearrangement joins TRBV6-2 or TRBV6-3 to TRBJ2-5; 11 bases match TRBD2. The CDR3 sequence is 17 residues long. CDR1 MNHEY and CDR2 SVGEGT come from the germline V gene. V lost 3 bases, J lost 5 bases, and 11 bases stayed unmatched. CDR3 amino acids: CASSYNPGLAAGETQYF. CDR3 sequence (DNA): TGTGCCAGCAGTTATAACCCGGGACTAGCGGCCGGCGAGACCCAGTACTTC.

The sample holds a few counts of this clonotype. CDR3 region: CASSGDKGGYTF. DNA for the CDR3: TGTGCCAGCAGTGGGGATAAGGGTGGCTACACCTTC. The chain has TRBV2 and TRBJ1-2; D is unclear. Trimming took off 4 bases at V and 7 bases at J, with 10 bases between the two ends. From germline, CDR1 is SNHLY and CDR2 FYNNEI. The CDR3 consists of 12 residues.

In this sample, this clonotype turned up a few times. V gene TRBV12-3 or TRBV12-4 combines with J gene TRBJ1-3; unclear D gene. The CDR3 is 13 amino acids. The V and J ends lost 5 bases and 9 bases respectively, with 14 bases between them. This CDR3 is CASSGGKGGTIYF. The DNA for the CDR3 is TGTGCCAGCAGTGGCGGGAAAGGAGGCACCATATATTTT.

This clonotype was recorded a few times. The CDR3 nucleotides are TGCGCCAGCATACCACCGACTAGCGGGTTGGCAGATACGCAGTATTTT. Its protein product is CASIPPTSGLADTQYF. This chain uses TRBV23-1 with TRBJ2-3; TRBD2 aligns across 10 bases. TRBV23-1 is an open reading frame, and its role is uncertain. The CDR3 runs to 16 residues. Trimming at V came to 7 bases and at J to 4 bases, leaving 11 bases not matched to a gene.

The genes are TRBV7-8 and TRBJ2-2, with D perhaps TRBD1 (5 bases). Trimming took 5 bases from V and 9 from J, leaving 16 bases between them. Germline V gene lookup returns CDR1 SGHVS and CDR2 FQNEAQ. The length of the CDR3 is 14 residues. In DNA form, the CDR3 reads TGTGCCAGCAGCATTCAGGGTAGTAGTAGGGAGCTGTTTTTT. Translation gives CASSIQGSSRELFF.

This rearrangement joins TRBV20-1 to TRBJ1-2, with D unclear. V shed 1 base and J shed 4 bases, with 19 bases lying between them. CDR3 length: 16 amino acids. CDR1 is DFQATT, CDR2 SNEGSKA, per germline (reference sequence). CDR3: CSARVPDGGPRYGYTF. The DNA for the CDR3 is TGCAGTGCTAGAGTGCCGGACGGTGGCCCGCGCTATGGCTACACCTTC.

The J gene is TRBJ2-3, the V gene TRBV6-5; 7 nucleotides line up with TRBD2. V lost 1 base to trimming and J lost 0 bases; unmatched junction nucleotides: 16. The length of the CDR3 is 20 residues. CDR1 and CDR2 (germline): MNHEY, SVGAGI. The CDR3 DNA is TGTGCCAGCAGTTACTGGGCTAGCGGCCTGAGTGGAGATAGCACAGATACGCAGTATTTT. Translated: CASSYWASGLSGDSTDTQYF.

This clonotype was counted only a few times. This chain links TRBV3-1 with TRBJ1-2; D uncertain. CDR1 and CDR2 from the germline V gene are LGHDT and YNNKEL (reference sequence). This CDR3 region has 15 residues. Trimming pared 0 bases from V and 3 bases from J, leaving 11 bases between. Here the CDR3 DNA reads TGTGCCAGCAGCCAAGACGACGGCTTATACTATGGCTACACCTTC. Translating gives CASSQDDGLYYGYTF.

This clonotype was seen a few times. Here the CDR3 reads CASSLARTAGYNEQFF. The CDR3 nucleotides are TGTGCCAGCAGCTTAGCGCGGACAGCCGGCTACAATGAGCAGTTCTTC. The rearrangement links TRBV7-6 to TRBJ2-1, with D perhaps matching TRBD1 (6 bases). CDR1 is SGHVS, CDR2 FNYEAQ, per germline. V shed 0 bases and J shed 3 bases, with 12 bases lying between them. The CDR3 consists of 16 residues.